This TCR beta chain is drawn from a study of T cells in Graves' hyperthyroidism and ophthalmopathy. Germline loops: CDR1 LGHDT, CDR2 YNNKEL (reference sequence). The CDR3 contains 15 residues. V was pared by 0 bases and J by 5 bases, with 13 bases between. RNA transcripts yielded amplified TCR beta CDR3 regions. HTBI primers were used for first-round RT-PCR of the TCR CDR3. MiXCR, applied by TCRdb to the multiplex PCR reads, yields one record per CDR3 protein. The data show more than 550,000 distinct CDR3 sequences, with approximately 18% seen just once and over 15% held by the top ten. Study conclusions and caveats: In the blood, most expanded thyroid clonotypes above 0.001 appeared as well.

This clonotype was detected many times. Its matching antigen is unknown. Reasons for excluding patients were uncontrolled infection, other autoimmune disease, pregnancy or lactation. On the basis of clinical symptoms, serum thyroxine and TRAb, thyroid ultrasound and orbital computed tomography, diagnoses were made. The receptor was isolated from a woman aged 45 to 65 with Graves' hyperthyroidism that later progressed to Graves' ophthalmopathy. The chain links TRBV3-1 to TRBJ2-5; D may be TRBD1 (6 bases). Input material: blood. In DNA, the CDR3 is TGTGCCAGCAGCCAAGATCACAGGGAAGGGGAGACCCAGTACTTC. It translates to CASSQDHREGETQYF.